The 30 T cell receptor beta chains below all came from one sample that was sequenced in a study of T cells after yellow fever vaccination. One entry per CDR3 protein, called by TCRdb with MiXCR from the 5' RACE reads. Here the sample spans tens of thousands of distinct CDR3 sequences, roughly 7.4% being singletons. Sequenced here: CD8+ T cells sorted from PBMCs, sampled on the day of the yellow fever booster vaccination. The receptors were sampled from a man under 40 who received the YFV17D yellow fever vaccine.

This clonotype has more than one count but fewer than ten. The CDR3: CSASTASSYNEQFF. The CDR3 DNA follows: TGCAGTGCTTCGACTGCTAGCTCCTACAATGAGCAGTTCTTC. The chain is built from TRBV20-1 and TRBJ2-1; no clear D. Germline V lookup: CDR1 DFQATT, CDR2 SNEGSKA (reference sequence). Between the trimmed V and J ends, which lost 5 bases and 0 bases, there was a span of 11 bases. The CDR3 consists of 14 residues.

The V gene is TRBV6-1, the J gene TRBJ2-1; TRBD1 agrees at 7 bases. The CDR3 extends over 15 amino acids. V shed 6 bases and J 4 bases; nucleotides not matched to a gene: 9. From germline, CDR1 is MNHNS and CDR2 SASEGT. The CDR3 spells CASSATGTDYNEQFF. The CDR3 DNA reads TGTGCCAGCAGCGCTACCGGGACAGATTACAATGAGCAGTTCTTC.

This clonotype was detected ten times or more. The J gene is TRBJ2-1, the V gene TRBV12-3 or TRBV12-4; D call uncertain. Between the trimmed V and J ends, which lost 0 bases and 4 bases, there was a span of 7 bases. The CDR3 length is 14 residues. The CDR3 loop is CASSLAGQYNEQFF. Here the CDR3 DNA reads TGTGCCAGCAGTTTAGCTGGGCAGTACAATGAGCAGTTCTTC.

The sample holds a few counts of this clonotype. The rearrangement joins TRBV28 to TRBJ2-1; D not certain. This CDR3 has 16 residues. Germline V gene lookup returns CDR1 MDHEN and CDR2 SYDVKM. V was shortened by 6 bases and J by 9 bases, with 24 bases between the two germline ends. CDR3 nucleotide sequence: TGTGCCAGCAGAACCCACGCCGGGTCTTTGGGTGGTGAGCAGTTCTTC. This encodes CASRTHAGSLGGEQFF. The variable domain in full, with the rest retrieved from reference TRBV28 and TRBJ2-1, is DVKVTQSSRYLVKRTGEKVFLECVQDMDHENMFWYRQDPGLGLRLIYFSYDVKMKEKGDIPEGYSVSREKKERFSLILESASTNQTSMYLCASRTHAGSLGGEQFFGPGTRLTVL.

This clonotype occurred a few times. The chain carries TRBV2 and TRBJ2-2; weak D call: TRBD2 (5 bases). This CDR3 is 14 amino acids long. Trimming cost V 7 bases and J 7 bases, with 16 bases left between them. Germline V gene sequence: CDR1 SNHLY, CDR2 FYNNEI. The CDR3 reads CASKPGVSGGELFF. The CDR3 DNA is TGTGCCAGCAAACCCGGGGTCAGTGGCGGGGAGCTGTTTTTT.

The chain has TRBV5-8 and TRBJ2-1; D might be TRBD2 (6 bases). Germline CDR1 and CDR2: SGHTS and YDEGEE. Trimming cost V 8 bases and J 8 bases, with 14 bases left between them. The CDR3 is 12 residues long. The CDR3 sequence is CARSPGVYEQFF. DNA for the CDR3: TGTGCCAGGAGCCCGGGGGTCTATGAGCAGTTCTTC.

This clonotype was seen a handful of times. J is TRBJ2-7 and V is TRBV21-1. TRBV21-1 is noted as a pseudogene. This CDR3 contains 11 residues. CDR3 nucleotides: TGTGCCAGCAGCAAAGCCAACGAGCAGTACTTC. Protein: CASSKANEQYF.

Many counts were recorded for this clonotype. The chain couples TRBV25-1 to TRBJ2-7, with 10 bases lining up with TRBD1. V gave up 2 bases and J gave up 12 bases; unmatched junction bases: 4. CDR3 size: 12 residues. In germline, CDR1 is MGHDK, CDR2 SYGVNS. The CDR3 loop reads CASSEGTGVRYF. The CDR3 DNA reads TGTGCCAGCAGTGAAGGGACAGGGGTCAGGTACTTC.

This clonotype was seen a few times. The chain couples TRBV5-4 to TRBJ2-2, with TRBD1 as a possible D gene (6 bases). V dropped 4 bases and J dropped 3 bases, with 13 bases sitting between them. The CDR3 is 15 amino acids. CDR1 is SGHNT and CDR2 is YYREEE in the germline V gene (reference sequence). CDR3 sequence (DNA): TGTGCCAGCAGCCCTTCGGGACACGACACCGGGGAGCTGTTTTTT. Its translation: CASSPSGHDTGELFF.

This clonotype occurred a few times. The V call is TRBV6-1, the J call TRBJ1-5, with unresolved D. The CDR3 sequence is 15 residues long. CDR1 MNHNS and CDR2 SASEGT come from the germline V gene. Trimming shortened V by 7 bases and J by 6 bases, and 19 bases separated the two germline ends. CDR3 amino acids: CASNLDLSPLQPQHF. The CDR3 DNA follows: TGTGCCAGCAATCTCGACCTTTCCCCACTTCAGCCCCAGCATTTT.

The sample holds a few counts of this clonotype. The V and J genes are TRBV15 and TRBJ2-2, with TRBD2 identical over 8 bases. Per germline, CDR1 LNHNV and CDR2 YYDKDF (reference sequence). This CDR3 has 18 amino acids. Trimming took 0 bases from V and 5 from J; bases not matched to a gene: 11. The CDR3 nucleotides read TGTGCCACCAGCAGAGAACCGGGGGGGGCGCTTGATACCGGGGAGCTGTTTTTT. Protein product: CATSREPGGALDTGELFF.

The rearrangement links TRBV4-2 to TRBJ2-7; a weak D match, TRBD2 (5 bases). The CDR3 is made up of 14 amino acids. The V end lost 4 bases, the J end lost 0 bases, and 10 bases lay between the germline ends. Germline CDR1 and CDR2: LGHNA and YNFKEQ. The CDR3 DNA is TGTGCCAGCAGCCCCGGACTGTCCTCCTACGAGCAGTACTTC. Residues: CASSPGLSSYEQYF.

This chain connects TRBV3-1 to TRBJ2-3; the D is unclear. The germline gives CDR1 LGHDT, CDR2 YNNKEL (reference sequence). The CDR3 is 17 amino acids. Trimming took off 10 bases at V and 6 bases at J, with 29 bases between the two ends. The CDR3 is CATSQDEFGLSVDTQYF. CDR3 in DNA: TGTGCCACCTCCCAAGATGAATTTGGTCTTAGTGTGGATACGCAGTATTTT.

The chain carries TRBV7-9 and TRBJ2-1; possibly TRBD2 for D (5 bases). V was cut by 8 bases and J by 7 bases, with 15 bases left in between. From germline, CDR1 is SEHNR and CDR2 FQNEAQ (reference sequence). The CDR3 is 13 amino acids. CDR3 sequence (DNA): TGTGCCAGCGGCGGACTCCCGGTGAATGAGCAGTTCTTC. It encodes CASGGLPVNEQFF.

This clonotype was counted only a few times. V gene TRBV6-6 combines with J gene TRBJ2-7, with 7 bases matching TRBD2. The CDR3 covers 13 residues. Germline V gives CDR1 MNHNY, CDR2 SVGAGI (reference sequence). V dropped 5 bases and J dropped 2; count of bases not matched to a gene: 3. The CDR3 bases are TGTGCCAGCAGTAACAGCGGGGCCTACGAGCAGTACTTC. Translation: CASSNSGAYEQYF.

The chain carries TRBV6-5 and TRBJ2-3; 9 bases line up with TRBD2. Trimming took 0 bases from V and 2 from J; bases not matched to a gene: 9. The CDR3 is made up of 18 amino acids. From germline, CDR1 is MNHEY and CDR2 SVGAGI. The CDR3 region has the DNA TGTGCCAGCAGTTACTCCTATGTAGCGGGAGAGGCCACAGATACGCAGTATTTT. Amino acids: CASSYSYVAGEATDTQYF.

The table lists this clonotype with many counts. V and J are TRBV5-5 and TRBJ2-1, with unresolved D. The germline V gene has CDR1 SGHKS and CDR2 YYEKEE (reference sequence). V lost 6 bases and J lost 7, with 11 bases in between. The CDR3 contains 12 residues. This chain's CDR3 is CASTPEGNEQFF. The CDR3, as DNA: TGTGCCAGCACACCCGAAGGTAATGAGCAGTTCTTC.

The genes are TRBV19 and TRBJ2-1; D perhaps matches TRBD2 (5 bases). The CDR3 has 14 amino acids. V was trimmed by 3 bases and J by 10 bases, leaving 16 bases between them. CDR1 is LNHDA and CDR2 is SQIVND in the germline V gene (reference sequence). The CDR3 protein is CASSILGELGEQFF. CDR3 bases: TGTGCCAGTAGTATTCTGGGAGAGCTCGGCGAGCAGTTCTTC. Full variable domain (remainder filled in from reference TRBV19 and TRBJ2-1): DGGITQSPKYLFRKEGQNVTLSCEQNLNHDAMYWYRQDPGQGLRLIYYSQIVNDFQKGDIAEGYSVSREKKESFPLTVTSAQKNPTAFYLCASSILGELGEQFFGPGTRLTVL.

This clonotype was counted a few times. The rearrangement uses TRBV7-3 and TRBJ2-1; 10 nucleotides align to TRBD2. The CDR3 sequence is 15 residues long. Germline values: CDR1 SGHTA, CDR2 FQGTGA. V shed 5 bases and J 7 bases; nucleotides not matched to a gene: 8. Here the CDR3 DNA reads TGTGCCAGCAGCCACGGGAGGACTAGCGGTAATGAGCAGTTCTTC. It specifies CASSHGRTSGNEQFF.

The table lists this clonotype with a few counts. The J gene is TRBJ2-7, the V gene TRBV7-2; 8 nucleotides line up with TRBD2. This CDR3 comprises 18 residues. Germline CDR1 reads SGHTA; CDR2 reads FQGNSA. V shed 0 bases, J shed 0 bases, and the junction held 10 bases outside the gene matches. The CDR3 DNA is TGTGCCAGCAGCTTAGCCCATTTTGGTCTAGCGGGCTCCTACGAGCAGTACTTC. Translating it yields CASSLAHFGLAGSYEQYF. The whole variable domain, filled in from reference TRBV7-2 and TRBJ2-7, reads GAGVSQSPSNKVTEKGKDVELRCDPISGHTALYWYRQSLGQGLEFLIYFQGNSAPDKSGLPSDRFSAERTGGSVSTLTIQRTQQEDSAVYLCASSLAHFGLAGSYEQYFGPGTRLTVT.

This sequence joins TRBV4-3 and TRBJ2-3; 12 bases agree with TRBD2. CDR1 and CDR2 (germline): LGHNA, YSLEER. V shed 3 bases, J shed 5 bases, and the junction held 9 bases outside the gene matches. This CDR3 contains 17 residues. Here the CDR3 reads CASSHSLAGGLGDTQYF. In DNA form, the CDR3 reads TGCGCCAGCAGCCATTCACTAGCGGGAGGTCTGGGAGATACGCAGTATTTT.

This clonotype was seen a few times. The chain has TRBV5-4 and TRBJ2-2; the D gene could be TRBD1 or TRBD2 (5 bases each). V gave up 1 base and J gave up 3 bases, with 10 bases separating them. Germline assignment: CDR1 SGHNT and CDR2 YYREEE (reference sequence). The CDR3 runs 15 residues. The DNA of the CDR3 is TGTGCCAGCAGCTTGTGGGGACGGGACACCGGGGAGCTGTTTTTT. Translation: CASSLWGRDTGELFF.

This clonotype was observed a handful of times. The chain recombines TRBV7-9 with TRBJ1-1; D possibly corresponds to TRBD1 (5 bases). The CDR3 covers 15 residues. Deletions cut 3 bases from V and 0 bases from J, with 11 bases between. The germline V gene encodes CDR1 SEHNR and CDR2 FQNEAQ (reference sequence). The CDR3 DNA reads as TGTGCCAGCAGCTTGGCAGGGACTATGAACACTGAAGCTTTCTTT. Translation: CASSLAGTMNTEAFF.

CDR3: CASSALGEGETQYF. CDR3 bases: TGTGCCAGCAGCGCCTTGGGCGAGGGGGAGACCCAGTACTTC. The chain has TRBV7-3 and TRBJ2-5; the D gene could be TRBD1 or TRBD2 (5 bases each). V was clipped by 5 bases and J by 5 bases, with 15 bases between them. The CDR3 consists of 14 residues. Germline-derived CDR1 and CDR2 are SGHTA and FQGTGA.

This clonotype was detected only a few times. The chain links TRBV11-2 to TRBJ2-1, with 9 nucleotides matching TRBD2. The germline CDR1 and CDR2 sequences are SGHAT and FQNNGV. The CDR3 length is 15 residues. Trimming took 5 bases from V and 8 from J; bases not matched to a gene: 10. The DNA of the CDR3 is TGTGCCAGCAGCGGAGCGGTGGGACTAGCCTATGAGCAGTTCTTC. Protein product: CASSGAVGLAYEQFF.

This clonotype was detected a few times. The chain recombines TRBV13 with TRBJ2-7; TRBD1 matches 11 bases. With V trimmed by 5 bases and J by 3 bases, 6 bases remained unmatched. The length of the CDR3 is 15 residues. Germline V lookup: CDR1 PRHDT, CDR2 FYEKMQ (reference sequence). CDR3 protein: CASSPRDRGGYEQYF. CDR3 nucleotide sequence: TGTGCCAGCAGCCCCCGGGACAGGGGGGGCTACGAGCAGTACTTC.

The gene calls are TRBV19 and TRBJ1-2, with D perhaps TRBD1 (6 bases). Germline V gene lookup returns CDR1 LNHDA and CDR2 SQIVND (reference sequence). The CDR3 has 12 amino acids. V gave up 7 bases and J gave up 5 bases, with 11 bases separating them. CDR3 DNA sequence: TGTGCCAGTATGGGGGGCCGATATGGCTACACCTTC. Encoded protein: CASMGGRYGYTF.

This clonotype appeared a few times. This chain uses TRBV12-3 or TRBV12-4 with TRBJ2-1; possibly TRBD1 for D (6 bases). The CDR3 covers 15 residues. V dropped 8 bases and J dropped 3 bases, with 17 bases sitting between them. CDR3 coding DNA: TGTGCCAGCCACCCCTCGGGCAGGGGCTACAATGAGCAGTTCTTC. Translating it yields CASHPSGRGYNEQFF.

V usage is TRBV24-1 and J usage is TRBJ2-2, with D perhaps TRBD1 or TRBD2 (5 bases each). CDR1 is KGHDR and CDR2 is SFDVKD in the germline V gene. V lost 4 bases to trimming and J lost 6 bases, with 14 bases between them. The CDR3 consists of 15 residues. The CDR3 spells CATSDPPRGAGELFF. The CDR3 DNA follows: TGTGCCACCAGTGACCCCCCCAGAGGGGCCGGGGAGCTGTTTTTT.

The rearrangement links TRBV19 to TRBJ2-2; 7 bases map to TRBD2. From germline, CDR1 is LNHDA and CDR2 SQIVND (reference sequence). V trimming: 7 bases; J trimming: 3 bases; junction bases outside the gene matches: 17. The CDR3 loop spans 18 amino acids. The CDR3 bases are TGTGCCAGTACCAAATACGGGGACTACCGAGCGGACACCGGGGAGCTGTTTTTT. Protein sequence: CASTKYGDYRADTGELFF.